What follows is one T cell receptor beta chain and its context. The data stem from a study of blood T cell repertoires in COVID-19. Study context: Both acute and convalescent COVID-19 samples were obtained from the United States, Italy and Spain. T cells, B-cell-depleted T cells, or PBMCs supplied cDNA or gDNA.

This table comes from immunoSEQ multiplex PCR, and its TCRdb copy is limited to in-frame clones, with some not included. The sample has about 97,000 clones, approximately 92% seen once; the top ten hold 5% to 6%. Germline CDR1 MNHEY, CDR2 SVGAGI. The germline V and J ends were trimmed by 8 bases and 5 bases, with 15 bases remaining between them. The CDR3 is 14 residues long. The chain combines TRBV6-5 with TRBJ2-2; tentatively, D is TRBD2 (5 bases). The source material was peripheral blood. This receptor was taken from a middle-aged man with active COVID-19. CDR3 loop: CASLATGGTGELFF. The DNA for the CDR3 is TGTGCCAGCCTAGCTACGGGTGGGACCGGGGAGCTGTTTTTT.